A selection of T cell receptor beta chains follows, all from one sample in a study of T cell responses to AZD1222 COVID-19 vaccine. Sequencing was performed with immunoSEQ multiplex PCR; in TCRdb, only in-frame clones are kept and a portion is missing. The table includes nearly 90,000 clones, about nine tenths detected once. Sequenced material: peripheral blood, taken 28 days after the second AZD1222 dose. The receptors originated from an adult who received the AZD1222 COVID-19 vaccine. Each CDR3 is given with its conserved first and last residue. A D gene is named only where the DNA matches it firmly. Rows may omit the clone size; those that give it use once, few, many or a size class.

j_call	v_call	clone_size	d_call	cdr3_aa
TRBJ1-2	TRBV7-2	.	.	CASSRSSLNYGYTF
TRBJ1-4	TRBV6-5	.	TRBD1	CASSYSQGAPEKLFF
TRBJ1-1	TRBV7-6	.	.	CASSYLLGGITDTEAFF
TRBJ2-1	TRBV7-9	.	.	CASSFVRGYYNEQFF
TRBJ1-6	TRBV19	.	.	CASSIDLASNNSPLHF
TRBJ1-2	TRBV28	.	.	CASSLSLGYGYTF
TRBJ1-6	TRBV30	.	.	CAWNGGTYNSPLHF
TRBJ2-7	TRBV5-6	.	.	CASSLVVSSYEQYF
TRBJ1-4	TRBV15	.	.	CATSLRTVNEKLFF
TRBJ1-2	TRBV28	.	.	CASGISGWLGYTF
TRBJ1-5	TRBV10-3	.	.	CAISESRNQPQHF
TRBJ1-2	TRBV5-1	.	.	CASSLEAGEFAGYTF
TRBJ2-3	TRBV2	.	.	CASSGLAVTDTQYF
TRBJ1-1	TRBV5-1	.	.	CASSLPGASEAFF
TRBJ2-2	TRBV4-1	.	.	CASSHIPGIYTGELFF
TRBJ1-2	TRBV12-5	.	.	CASGLDPGGGYTF
TRBJ1-5	TRBV2	.	TRBD1	CASSKQGAQGNQPQHF
TRBJ1-1	TRBV14	.	TRBD1	CASSRIQGNFEAFF
TRBJ2-7	TRBV5-5	once	.	CASSSQGTLSYEQYF
TRBJ2-2	TRBV5-1	.	TRBD2	CASSLTSVNTGELFF
TRBJ2-5	TRBV6-2/TRBV6-3	.	.	CASSFGGAPGTQYF
TRBJ1-5	TRBV6-5	many	.	CASTERWEGNQPQHF
TRBJ2-7	TRBV7-9	.	.	CASNQGNQGEQYF
TRBJ2-7	TRBV7-4	once	TRBD1	CASSLVSTGGELVYEQYF
TRBJ1-1	TRBV6-5	.	.	CASRPHRENTEAFF
TRBJ2-1	TRBV7-9	.	.	CASSPRRYNEQFF
TRBJ1-1	TRBV5-1	.	.	CASSLRQNTEAFF
TRBJ1-2	TRBV7-2	few	.	CASSFGTYYGYTF
TRBJ2-7	TRBV7-2	.	.	CASSLGRVYEQYF
TRBJ1-1	TRBV20-1	.	.	CSASPLGGTDTEAFF
TRBJ1-1	TRBV10-3	.	TRBD1	CAIGTGAMNTEAFF